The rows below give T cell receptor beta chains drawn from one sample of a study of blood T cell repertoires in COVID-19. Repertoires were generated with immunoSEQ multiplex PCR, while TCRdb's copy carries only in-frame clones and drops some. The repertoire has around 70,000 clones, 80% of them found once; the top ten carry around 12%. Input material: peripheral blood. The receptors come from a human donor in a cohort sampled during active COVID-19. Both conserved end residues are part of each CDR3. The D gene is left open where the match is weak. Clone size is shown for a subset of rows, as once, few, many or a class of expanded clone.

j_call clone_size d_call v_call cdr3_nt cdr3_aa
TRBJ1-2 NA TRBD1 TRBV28 TGTGCCAGCAGTCCCCGACAGGGACAATATTTAGGCTACACCTTC CASSPRQGQYLGYTF
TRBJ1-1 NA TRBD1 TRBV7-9 TGTGCCAGCAGCACAGTTTTGGGATTGACAGGGCTGAACTTCACTGAAGCTTTCTTT CASSTVLGLTGLNFTEAFF
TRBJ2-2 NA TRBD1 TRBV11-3 TGTGCCAGCTGGTCCGGGACAGCGAACACCGGGGAGCTGTTTTTT CASWSGTANTGELFF
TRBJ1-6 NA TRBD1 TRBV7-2 TGTGCCAGCAGCCAAGACCGGGACAGGGGGCTTAATTCACCCCTCCACTTT CASSQDRDRGLNSPLHF
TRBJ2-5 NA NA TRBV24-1 TGTGCCACCAGTGATTTACTACAGGGAGTGGAGACCCAGTACTTC CATSDLLQGVETQYF
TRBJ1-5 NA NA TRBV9 TGTGCCAGCAGCGTAGATCCCGGGGATCTTGGGCCCCAGCATTTT CASSVDPGDLGPQHF
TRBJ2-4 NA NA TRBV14 TGTGCCAGCAGCCAAGCTCTACGGGGGGCCAAAAACATTCAGTACTTC CASSQALRGAKNIQYF
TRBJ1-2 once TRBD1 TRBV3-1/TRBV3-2 TGTGCCAGCAGCCAAGCTGGGGACAGGGGGCTCGGTGGCTACACCTTC CASSQAGDRGLGGYTF
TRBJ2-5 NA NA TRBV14 TGTGCCAGCAGCCAAGTTCTTCAAGAGACCCAGTACTTC CASSQVLQETQYF
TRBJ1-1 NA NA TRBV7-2 TGTGCCAGCACGGACAGTTCCACTGAAGCTTTCTTT CASTDSSTEAFF
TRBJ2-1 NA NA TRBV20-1 TGCAGTGCTAGACGAGTTGAGCAGTTCTTC CSARRVEQFF
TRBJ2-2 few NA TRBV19 TGTGCCAGTGCCCGACAGAACACCGGGGAGCTGTTTTTT CASARQNTGELFF
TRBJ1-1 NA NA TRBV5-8 TGTGCCAGCAGCTCCTGGACAGACCTGAACACTGAAGCTTTCTTT CASSSWTDLNTEAFF
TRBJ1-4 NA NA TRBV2 TGTGCCAGCAGATCCCGAGACAGATCTAATGAAAAACTGTTTTTT CASRSRDRSNEKLFF
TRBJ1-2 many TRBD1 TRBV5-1 TGCGCCAGCACGACCGACAGGGGCAGGGGTGGCTACACCTTC CASTTDRGRGGYTF
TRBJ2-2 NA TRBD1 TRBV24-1 TGTGCCACCAGTGACGGACAGGGGGCTTACACCGGGGAGCTGTTTTTT CATSDGQGAYTGELFF
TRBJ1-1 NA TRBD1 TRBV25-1 TGTGCCAGCAGTGGGGCTACAGGGGGCACGACTGAAGCTTTCTTT CASSGATGGTTEAFF
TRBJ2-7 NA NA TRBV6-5 TGTGCCAGCAGTCTGTCAGGTTTGGGTGAGCAGTACTTC CASSLSGLGEQYF
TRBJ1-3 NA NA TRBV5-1 TGCGCCAGCAGCTTGGATATGTCTGGAAACACCATATATTTT CASSLDMSGNTIYF
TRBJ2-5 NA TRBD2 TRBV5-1 TGCGCCAGCAGCCCTGCAGCGGGATTAAAAGAGACCCAGTACTTC CASSPAAGLKETQYF
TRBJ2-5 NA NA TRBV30 TGTGCCTGGACTCTACAGGTAGGAGAGACCCAGTACTTC CAWTLQVGETQYF
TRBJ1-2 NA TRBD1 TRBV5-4 TGTGCCAGCAGCTTGGACAGGGGAAGCTACACCTTC CASSLDRGSYTF
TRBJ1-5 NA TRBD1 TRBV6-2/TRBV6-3 TGTGCCAGCAGTTACCAAGGACAGGGAGGGACGGGTAGCAATCAGCCCCAGCATTTT CASSYQGQGGTGSNQPQHF
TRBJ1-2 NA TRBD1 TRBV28 TGTGCCAGCAGCCCAACCCGGGGACAGGGAGTCCTTGGGTATGGCTACACCTTC CASSPTRGQGVLGYGYTF
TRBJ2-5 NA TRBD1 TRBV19 TGTGCCAGTAGTAAATCCTTTGCTGGGACAGGGGTAGTGGAGACCCAGTACTTC CASSKSFAGTGVVETQYF
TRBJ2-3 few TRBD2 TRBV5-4 TGTGCCACATTGTCGGGGGGGACTAGCACAGATACGCAGTATTTT CATLSGGTSTDTQYF
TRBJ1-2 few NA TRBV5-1 TGCGCCAGCAGCCCAACAAGTAACTATGGCTACACCTTC CASSPTSNYGYTF
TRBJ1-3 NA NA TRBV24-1 TGTGCCACCAGTGACCCCGGGACACCCCCTGGAAACACCATATATTTT CATSDPGTPPGNTIYF
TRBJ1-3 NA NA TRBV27 TGTGCCAGCAGTCAGGGCCCGGGGGTAGGCGGAAACACCATATATTTT CASSQGPGVGGNTIYF
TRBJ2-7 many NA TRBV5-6 TGTGCCAGCAGCTTGGGGGCCTCCTACGAGCAGTACTTC CASSLGASYEQYF
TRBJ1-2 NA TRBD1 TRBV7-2 TGTGCCAGCAGTTCTGGGACAGATAACTATGGCTACACCTTC CASSSGTDNYGYTF